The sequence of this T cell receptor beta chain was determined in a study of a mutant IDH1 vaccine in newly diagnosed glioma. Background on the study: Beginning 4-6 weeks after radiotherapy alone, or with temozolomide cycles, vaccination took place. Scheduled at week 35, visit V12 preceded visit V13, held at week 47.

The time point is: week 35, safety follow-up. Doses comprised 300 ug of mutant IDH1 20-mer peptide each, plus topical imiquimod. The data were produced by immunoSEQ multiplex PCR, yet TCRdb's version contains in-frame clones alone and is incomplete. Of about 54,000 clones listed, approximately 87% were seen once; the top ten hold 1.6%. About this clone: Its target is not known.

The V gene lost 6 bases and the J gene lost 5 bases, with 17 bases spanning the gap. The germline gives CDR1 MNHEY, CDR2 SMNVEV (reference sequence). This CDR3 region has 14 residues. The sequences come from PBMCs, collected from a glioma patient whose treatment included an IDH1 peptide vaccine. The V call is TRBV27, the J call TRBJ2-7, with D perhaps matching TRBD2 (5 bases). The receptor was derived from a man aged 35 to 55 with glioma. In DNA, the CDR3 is TGTGCCAGCAGCCCTCCCACGGGGATCCACGAGCAGTACTTC. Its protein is CASSPPTGIHEQYF.